This T cell receptor (beta chain) was profiled in a study of blood T cell repertoires in COVID-19. At the level of the study: Whether acute or convalescent, the COVID-19 samples came from the United States, Italy and Spain.

In the authors' methods: Amplified reference gene primers provided the basis for estimating nucleated cell counts. TCRdb's table, derived via immunoSEQ multiplex PCR, lists solely in-frame clones and lacks some. V, J and clone size derive from that table, while D and trimming were established from the DNA sequence. The sample holds fewer than 350,000 clones, about 89% seen once. Individuals aged about 18 to 95 years were recruited from 24 US areas. In Cohort 3, a recovered donor had either two negative PCRs, clearance, or symptom resolution. V lost 3 bases to trimming and J lost 2 bases, with 11 bases between them. The CDR3 consists of 16 residues. From germline, CDR1 is SGHTA and CDR2 FQGNSA.

Specimen: PBMCs or T cells enriched from blood (not recorded which). The chain links TRBV7-2 to TRBJ1-6; possible D gene TRBD1, 5 bases. This clonotype was obtained from a middle-aged woman who had recovered from COVID-19. The CDR3 DNA reads TGTGCCAGCAGCTTGGGGCGTAGGGCCTATAATTCACCCCTCCACTTT. Translating gives CASSLGRRAYNSPLHF.